Below, one T cell receptor (beta chain) is given with its context. Its target is not known. Using immunoSEQ multiplex PCR, the repertoire was profiled, and TCRdb retains in-frame clones only, with some absent. The profile shows 65,000 to 85,000 clones, around 92% of them singletons. V lost 1 base to trimming and J lost 2 bases, with 8 bases between them. The CDR3 contains 15 residues. Per germline, CDR1 SGHAT and CDR2 FQNNGV. The sample belongs to a study of lymphopenia after photon versus proton radiotherapy. Whole-study results and caveats: Proton therapy kept repertoires fairly stable, unlike photons, which gained effector/memory cells. Survival link was tested only in deceased patients; proton benefit remains a possibility.

The source of this sequence is a middle-aged woman with cholangiocarcinoma. Here the sequenced sample was peripheral blood, taken from a patient treated with photon-based radiotherapy. This chain uses TRBV11-2 with TRBJ2-2; tentatively, D is TRBD2 (6 bases). The DNA for the CDR3 is TGTGCCAGCAGCTTAGCGGGAGCAAACACCGGGGAGCTGTTTTTT. This sequence encodes CASSLAGANTGELFF.